This entry features one T cell receptor beta chain sequence. Its antigen remains unidentified. These data are taken from a study of identical twins. Whole-study results and caveats: For monozygotic twins, models underestimated out-of-frame TCR alpha sharing. In cord blood, abundant beta clonotypes had fewer insertions; memory showed no trend.

Every sampled donor was Caucasian and healthy. From the 5' RACE reads, TCRdb called clonotypes with MiXCR, one entry per CDR3 protein. The sample carries under 900,000 distinct CDR3 sequences, around an eighth recorded once. The CDR3 sequence is 15 residues long. V was clipped by 9 bases and J by 0 bases, with 15 bases between them. Germline V gene lookup returns CDR1 MNHNS and CDR2 SASEGT. A further study also used this sample, focusing on yellow fever vaccine responses in identical twins.

The origin of this receptor is a woman between 18 and 30 years old in good health. The chain uses TRBV6-1 and TRBJ1-5, with D tentatively TRBD1 (5 bases). The sequenced sample was PBMCs. Written as DNA, the CDR3 is TGTGCCAGTAGAAAGCTAGACAGTAGCAATCAGCCCCAGCATTTT. Its protein product is CASRKLDSSNQPQHF.